This is a list of T cell receptor beta chains from one sample in a study of cytomegalovirus exposure and HLA in healthy donors. Here immunoSEQ multiplex PCR was the method, and the copy in TCRdb shows in-frame clones only, minus some. The sample has about 190,000 clones; about 77% are singletons. Sequencing was performed on PBMCs. The receptors derive from a woman in her twenties or thirties in good health and CMV-seropositive. Each CDR3 is given with its conserved first and last residue. The D gene is left open where the match is weak. The size entry is marked missing in some rows and otherwise reads once, few, many or a size class.

V gene	D gene	J gene	clone size	CDR3 DNA	CDR3 protein
TRBV27	.	TRBJ1-1	.	TGTGCCAGCAGCCCGGCGGGGGTCATGAACACTGAAGCTTTCTTT	CASSPAGVMNTEAFF
TRBV6-4	TRBD1	TRBJ1-4	.	TGTGCCAGCAGTGACTCCGTAAAGGGGGCTTGTAGGAGAGGAAAACTGTTTTTT	CASSDSVKGACRRGKLFF
TRBV5-1	TRBD1	TRBJ2-3	.	TGCGCCAGCAGTCACGGACAGGTCACAGATACGCAGTATTTT	CASSHGQVTDTQYF
TRBV4-2	.	TRBJ1-4	.	TGTGCCAGCAGCCAAGAGTGGGGGGGCGCGTGGGAGAATGAAAAACTGTTTTTT	CASSQEWGGAWENEKLFF
TRBV7-9	.	TRBJ2-5	.	TGTGCCAGCAGCTTCGGGGGACAAGAGACCCAGTACTTC	CASSFGGQETQYF
TRBV6-1	TRBD1	TRBJ1-2	.	TGTGCCAGCAGTCCCCAGGGGGCGGGCGGCTACACCTTC	CASSPQGAGGYTF
TRBV7-8	.	TRBJ1-5	.	TGTGCCAGCAGCCTGCTTGGCGGGGAATGGCAGCCCCAGCATTTT	CASSLLGGEWQPQHF
TRBV27	.	TRBJ1-5	.	TGTGCCAGCAGTTCTGTATTCCATCAGCCCCAGCATTTT	CASSSVFHQPQHF
TRBV7-9	.	TRBJ2-6	.	TGTTCCAGCAGTTTAAAGTGGCAGGCTGGGGCCAACGTCCTGACTTTC	CSSSLKWQAGANVLTF
TRBV19	TRBD2	TRBJ2-1	.	TGTGCCAGTAGTATCGCGACTAGCGTGGGCAATGAGCAGTTCTTC	CASSIATSVGNEQFF
TRBV19	TRBD1	TRBJ1-5	.	TGTGCCAGTACCGTCGACAGGGGGCTTACTCAGCCCCAGCATTTT	CASTVDRGLTQPQHF
TRBV6-1	.	TRBJ1-1	.	TGTGCCAGCAGTGAGCCAGGGGCTGGTAGGGGATCTGAAGCTTTCTTT	CASSEPGAGRGSEAFF
TRBV6-1	.	TRBJ1-5	.	TGTGCCAGCAGTGAAGCGGGGGGATTCGGTCAGCCCCAGCATTTT	CASSEAGGFGQPQHF
TRBV7-9	.	TRBJ1-4	few	TGTTCCAGCAGCTTAGCCGGGACACGCAATGAAAAACTGTTTTTT	CSSSLAGTRNEKLFF
TRBV5-1	TRBD1	TRBJ2-4	.	TGCGCCAGCAGCTTGGTGGTCGGGACAGGGGCTCTCATTCAGTACTTC	CASSLVVGTGALIQYF
TRBV2	TRBD1	TRBJ1-6	.	TGTGCCAGCCAGGCTGGACAGGGATTGAATTCACCCCTCCACTTT	CASQAGQGLNSPLHF
TRBV10-2	.	TRBJ2-7	.	TGCGCCAGCACCGCGGCTCGGGAAGCAGGTGGGTTCTACGAGCAGTACTTC	CASTAAREAGGFYEQYF
TRBV5-1	.	TRBJ2-2	.	TGCGCCAGCAGCTTACAGGGAGTCGGGGAGCTGTTTTTT	CASSLQGVGELFF
TRBV7-8	.	TRBJ1-1	.	TGTGCCAGCAGCTCAAGCACGGGGTCCTTGAACACTGAAGCTTTCTTT	CASSSSTGSLNTEAFF
TRBV5-1	.	TRBJ2-1	.	TGCGCCAGCAGCTTCCCGACAGGAAAGGGTGAGCAGTTCTTC	CASSFPTGKGEQFF
TRBV9	.	TRBJ2-7	.	TGTGCCAGCAGCATCACACAGGGCCTGGACGAGCAGTACTTC	CASSITQGLDEQYF
TRBV6-1	.	TRBJ1-5	.	TGTGCCAGCAGTGGCTCCGACAGCCCCAATCAGCCCCAGCATTTT	CASSGSDSPNQPQHF